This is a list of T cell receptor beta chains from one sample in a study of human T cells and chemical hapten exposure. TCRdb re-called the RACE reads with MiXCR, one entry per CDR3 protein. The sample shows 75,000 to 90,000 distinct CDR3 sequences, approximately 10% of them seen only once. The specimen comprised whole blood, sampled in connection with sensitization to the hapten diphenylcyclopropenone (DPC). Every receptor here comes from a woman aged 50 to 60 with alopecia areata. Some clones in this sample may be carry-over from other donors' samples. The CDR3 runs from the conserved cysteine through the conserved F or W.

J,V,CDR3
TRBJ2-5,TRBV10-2,CASSDRRAGGETQYF
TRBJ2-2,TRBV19,CASSIEAAGELFF
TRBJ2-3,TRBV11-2,CASSTRTSGFTDTQYF
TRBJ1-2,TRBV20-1,CSASLRANYGYTF
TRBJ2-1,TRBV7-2,CASSLNIRDTEQFF
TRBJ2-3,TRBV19,CASGGSSTDTQYF
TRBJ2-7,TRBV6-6,CASREGPLPSVYEQYF
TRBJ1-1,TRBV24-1,CATSAGIMNTEAFF
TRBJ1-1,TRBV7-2,CASSSTGLITEAFF
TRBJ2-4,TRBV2,CASSGQRAKNIQYF
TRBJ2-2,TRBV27,CAKGTGELFF
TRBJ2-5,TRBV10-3,CAISESGFQETQYF
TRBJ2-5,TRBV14,CASRRTGAETQYF
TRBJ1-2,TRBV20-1,CSGRLAEVYGYTF
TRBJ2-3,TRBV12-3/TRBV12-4,CASSTGTSSLWTDTQYF
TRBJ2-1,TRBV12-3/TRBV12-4,CASSSLWGTETSYNEQFF
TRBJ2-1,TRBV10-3,CAISDHSGTSGWNNEQFF
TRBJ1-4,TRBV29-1,CSGLGSNEKLFF
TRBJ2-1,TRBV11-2,CASSLASGGYNEQFF
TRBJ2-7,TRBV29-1,CSVVTGRLYEQYF
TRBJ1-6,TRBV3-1,CASSQDWKPDNSPLHF
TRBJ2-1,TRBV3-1,CASSQEAGLPGDEQFF
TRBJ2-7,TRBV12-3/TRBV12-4,CASSLMSGVSGYEQYF
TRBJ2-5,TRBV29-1,CSVRPYQETQYF
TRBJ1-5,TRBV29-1,CSVIGQVDQPQHF
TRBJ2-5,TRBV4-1,CASSLGGSQETQYF
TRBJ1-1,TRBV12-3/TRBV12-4,CASSAPRGPYTEAFF
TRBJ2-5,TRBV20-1,CSARDTRGQETQYF
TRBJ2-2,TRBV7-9,CASSLVRAGFANTGELFF
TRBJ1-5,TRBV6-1,CASSPGHNQPQHF
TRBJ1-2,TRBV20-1,CSAVPSVGYTF
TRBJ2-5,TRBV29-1,CSGGGGEETQYF
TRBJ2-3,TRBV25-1,CASRLGGLTDTQYF
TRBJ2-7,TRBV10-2,CASSLSGEGWEQYF
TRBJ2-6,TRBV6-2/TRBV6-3,CASNYRGRGANVLTF
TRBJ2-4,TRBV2,CASNAGKNIQYF
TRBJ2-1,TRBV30,CAWNSYNEQFF
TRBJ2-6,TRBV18,CASSPLTASTGRISGANVLTF